The TCR beta chain under discussion was sequenced for a study of Ad26.COV2.S vaccination and SARS-CoV-2 variants. Overall study context: Each vaccinee took Ad26.COV2.S intramuscularly, once or twice 56 days apart.

Details on this clone: Its antigen is not known.

This CDR3 spans 17 amino acids. Germline V lookup: CDR1 SQVTM, CDR2 ANQGSEA. Germline trimming cut 1 base from V and 5 bases from J; bases unmatched to any gene: 9. Assay: immunoSEQ multiplex PCR; the TCRdb copy retains only in-frame clones and omits some. The sample has about 350,000 clones, 80% to 90% seen once. Treatment reported: about 20 received Ad26.COV2.S at low or high dose, single or two shots; roughly five received placebo; per-sample allocation not given. It was on day 63 after the first vaccine or placebo injection that samples were taken. An Ad26 vector that expressed Wuhan-strain SARS-CoV-2 spike constituted the vaccine. Study results and limitations: Substantial response breadth was reportedly seen for spike-specific CD8+ and CD4+ T cells after vaccination. Vaccine and placebo groups showed comparable non-spike TCR breadth.

The rearrangement joins TRBV29-1 to TRBJ2-1; TRBD2 matches 12 bases. Sample: peripheral blood, taken in a trial of Ad26.COV2.S vaccine versus placebo. This sequence was found in a person between 18 and 65 years old who received the Ad26.COV2.S COVID-19 vaccine or a placebo. The CDR3 coding sequence is TGCAGCGTTGAAGGGTTACTAGCGGGGGGTTATAACAATGAGCAGTTCTTC. Translating gives CSVEGLLAGGYNNEQFF.